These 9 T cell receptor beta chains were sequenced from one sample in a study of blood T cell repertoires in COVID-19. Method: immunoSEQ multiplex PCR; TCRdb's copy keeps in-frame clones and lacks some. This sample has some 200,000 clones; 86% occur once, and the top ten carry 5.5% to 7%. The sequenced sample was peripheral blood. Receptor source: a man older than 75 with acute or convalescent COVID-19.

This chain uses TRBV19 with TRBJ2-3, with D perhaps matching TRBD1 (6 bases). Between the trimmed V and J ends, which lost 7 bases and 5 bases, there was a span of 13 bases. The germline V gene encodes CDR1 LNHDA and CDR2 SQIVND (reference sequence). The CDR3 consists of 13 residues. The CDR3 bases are TGTGCCAGTAATCAGGGGCGCGAAGATACGCAGTATTTT. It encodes CASNQGREDTQYF.

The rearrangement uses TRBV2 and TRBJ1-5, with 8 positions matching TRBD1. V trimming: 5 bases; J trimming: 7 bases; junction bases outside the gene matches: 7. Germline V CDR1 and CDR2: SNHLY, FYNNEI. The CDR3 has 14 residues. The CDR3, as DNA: TGTGCCAGCAGTAATCAGGGGGCTAGGCAGCCCCAGCATTTT. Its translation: CASSNQGARQPQHF.

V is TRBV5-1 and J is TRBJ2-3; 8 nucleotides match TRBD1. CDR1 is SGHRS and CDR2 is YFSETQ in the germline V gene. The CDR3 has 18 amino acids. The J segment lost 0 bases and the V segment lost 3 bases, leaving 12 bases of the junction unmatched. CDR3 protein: CASSSPPGQAISTDTQYF. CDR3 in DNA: TGCGCCAGCAGCTCGCCTCCGGGACAGGCAATTAGCACAGATACGCAGTATTTT.

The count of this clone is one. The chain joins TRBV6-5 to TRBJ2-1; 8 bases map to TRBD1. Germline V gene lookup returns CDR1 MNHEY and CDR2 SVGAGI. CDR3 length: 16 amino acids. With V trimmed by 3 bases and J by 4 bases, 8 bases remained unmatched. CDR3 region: CASSYYRGVVYNEQFF. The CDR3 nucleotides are TGTGCCAGCAGTTATTACAGGGGGGTTGTATACAATGAGCAGTTCTTC.

The DNA of the CDR3 is TGTGCCAGCAGTTTATCGGGGAGATACGCGAACACCGGGGAGCTGTTTTTT. Residues: CASSLSGRYANTGELFF. The chain is built from TRBV27 and TRBJ2-2; the D gene is possibly TRBD2 (5 bases). The CDR3 has 17 residues. Per germline, CDR1 MNHEY and CDR2 SMNVEV (reference sequence). The V and J ends lost 0 bases and 0 bases respectively, with 11 bases between them.

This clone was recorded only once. CDR3 DNA: TGCGCCAGCAGCCAAGGGAGTACCACTTCTGGAAACACCATATATTTT. Protein product: CASSQGSTTSGNTIYF. This chain links TRBV4-3 with TRBJ1-3; no reliable D call. The CDR3 runs to 16 residues. V was clipped by 1 base and J by 1 base, with 11 bases between them. Germline loops: CDR1 LGHNA, CDR2 YSLEER.

As DNA, the CDR3 is TGTGCCAGCAGCAAAGGACTAGCGGGAGCCTCAGATACGCAGTATTTT. Translated: CASSKGLAGASDTQYF. J is TRBJ2-3 and V is TRBV21-1; the table's D call, TRBD2, was not checked against the DNA. TRBV21-1 is classified as a pseudogene. The CDR3 extends over 16 amino acids.

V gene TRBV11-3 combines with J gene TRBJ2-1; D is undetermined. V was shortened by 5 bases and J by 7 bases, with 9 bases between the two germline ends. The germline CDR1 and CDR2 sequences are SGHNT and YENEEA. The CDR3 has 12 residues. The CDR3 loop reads CASSIGENEQFF. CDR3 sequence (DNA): TGTGCCAGCAGCATTGGAGAAAATGAGCAGTTCTTC.

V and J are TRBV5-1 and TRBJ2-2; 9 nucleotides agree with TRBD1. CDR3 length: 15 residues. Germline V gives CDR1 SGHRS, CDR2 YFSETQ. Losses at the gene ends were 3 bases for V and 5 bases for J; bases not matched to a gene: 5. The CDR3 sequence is CASSSDRGVTGELFF. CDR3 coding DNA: TGCGCCAGCAGCTCAGACAGGGGGGTAACCGGGGAGCTGTTTTTT.